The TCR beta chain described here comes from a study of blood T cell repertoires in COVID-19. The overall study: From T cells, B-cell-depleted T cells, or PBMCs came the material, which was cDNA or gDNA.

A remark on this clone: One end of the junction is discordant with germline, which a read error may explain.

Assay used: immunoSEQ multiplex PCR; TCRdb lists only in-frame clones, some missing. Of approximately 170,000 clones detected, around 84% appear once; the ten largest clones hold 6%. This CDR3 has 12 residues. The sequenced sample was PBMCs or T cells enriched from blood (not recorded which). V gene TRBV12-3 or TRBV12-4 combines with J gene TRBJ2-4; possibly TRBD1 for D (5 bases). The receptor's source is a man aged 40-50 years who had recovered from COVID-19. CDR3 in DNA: TGTGCCAGCACCATAGGGCCAGGGCTGATGAACTTC. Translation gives CASTIGPGLMNF.